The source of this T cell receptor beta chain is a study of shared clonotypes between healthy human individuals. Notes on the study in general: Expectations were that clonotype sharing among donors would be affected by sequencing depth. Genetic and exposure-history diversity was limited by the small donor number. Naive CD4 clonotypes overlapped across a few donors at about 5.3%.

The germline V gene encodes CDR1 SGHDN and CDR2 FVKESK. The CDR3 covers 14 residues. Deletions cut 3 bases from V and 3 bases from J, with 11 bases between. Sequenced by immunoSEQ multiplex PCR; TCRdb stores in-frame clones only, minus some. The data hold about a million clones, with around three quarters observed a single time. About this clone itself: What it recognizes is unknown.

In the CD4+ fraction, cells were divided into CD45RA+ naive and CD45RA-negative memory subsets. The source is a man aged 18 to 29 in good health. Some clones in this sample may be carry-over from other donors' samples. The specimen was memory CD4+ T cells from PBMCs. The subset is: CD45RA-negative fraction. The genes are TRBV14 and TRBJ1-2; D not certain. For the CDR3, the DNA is TGTGCCAGCAGCCATATGCAGGTGGACTATGGCTACACCTTC. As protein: CASSHMQVDYGYTF.